The 29 T cell receptor beta chains in this list originate from one sample, sequenced in a study of blood T cells in healthy people across ages. A second roughly 7 to 11 cycle PCR used barcoded and J-beta primers. TCRdb called the 5' RACE reads again in MiXCR, with one record for every CDR3 protein. The table has about 1.6 million distinct CDR3 sequences, about 35% seen once. The sample consisted of blood. These receptors came from a woman younger than 45 in good health.

This clonotype was counted at least ten times. V is TRBV27 and J is TRBJ2-3; 9 nucleotides align to TRBD1. V dropped 3 bases and J dropped 2; count of bases not matched to a gene: 3. The CDR3 is 15 amino acids. Germline assignment: CDR1 MNHEY and CDR2 SMNVEV (reference sequence). CDR3 loop: CASSFGQGLTDTQYF. CDR3 nucleotides: TGTGCCAGCAGTTTCGGACAGGGGCTCACAGATACGCAGTATTTT.

CDR3 amino acids: CASSQTGTFGDEQFF. The CDR3 DNA reads TGCGCCAGCAGCCAAACGGGGACCTTCGGCGATGAGCAGTTCTTC. The J gene is TRBJ2-1, the V gene TRBV5-1; D is tentatively TRBD1 or TRBD2 (5 bases each). This CDR3 contains 15 residues. Germline-derived CDR1 and CDR2 are SGHRS and YFSETQ. The V end was cut by 4 bases, the J end by 8 bases, with 19 bases between.

This rearrangement joins TRBV5-6 to TRBJ2-1; 12 bases are shared with TRBD2. J lost 9 bases, V lost 4 bases, and 11 bases had no gene match. This CDR3 is 16 amino acids long. The germline V gene has CDR1 SGHDT and CDR2 YYEEEE. CDR3 region: CASSPTSGSHRGEQFF. In nucleotides, the CDR3 is TGTGCCAGCAGCCCGACTAGCGGGAGTCACCGGGGTGAGCAGTTCTTC.

As to this clonotype: Its ends do not fully match the called genes, so a read error is possible. V is TRBV7-9 and J is TRBJ2-7; maybe TRBD2 (6 bases). This CDR3 has 15 amino acids. The germline V gene encodes CDR1 SEHNR and CDR2 FQNEAQ (reference sequence). The DNA for the CDR3 is TGTGCCAGCAGCTATAGCGGAACCAGCTCCTACGGGCAGTACTTC. Amino acid sequence: CASSYSGTSSYGQYF.

The CDR3 coding sequence is TGTGCCAGCAGCTCTCGAGGCCTCTACAATCAGCCCCAGCATTTT. It translates to CASSSRGLYNQPQHF. This chain links TRBV13 with TRBJ1-5; D not certain. Trimming cost V 4 bases and J 3 bases, with 13 bases left between them. CDR3 size: 15 residues. The germline V gene has CDR1 PRHDT and CDR2 FYEKMQ (reference sequence).

V gene TRBV15 combines with J gene TRBJ2-1; 14 bases match TRBD2. Looked up from germline, CDR1 is LNHNV and CDR2 is YYDKDF (reference sequence). V lost 8 bases to trimming and J lost 10 bases; unmatched junction nucleotides: 7. CDR3 size: 14 residues. CDR3 loop: CATETSGRAGEQFF. For the CDR3, the DNA is TGTGCCACCGAGACTAGCGGGAGGGCTGGGGAGCAGTTCTTC.

This clonotype was detected many times. The rearrangement links TRBV5-1 to TRBJ2-7; 9 nucleotides match TRBD1. The CDR3 has 14 amino acids. V was pared by 7 bases and J by 3 bases, with 8 bases of the junction left unmatched. Germline CDR1 and CDR2: SGHRS and YFSETQ. The CDR3 bases are TGCGCCAGCTACGGACAGGGGAAATTCTACGAGCAGTACTTC. Amino acids: CASYGQGKFYEQYF.

The chain recombines TRBV20-1 with TRBJ2-5, with 9 nucleotides matching TRBD2. J was trimmed by 4 bases and V by 0 bases; bases with no gene match: 6. The length of the CDR3 is 15 residues. Germline V gene data show CDR1 as DFQATT and CDR2 as SNEGSKA (reference sequence). CDR3 region: CSARDRAGGGETQYF. The CDR3 nucleotides read TGCAGTGCTAGAGATCGTGCGGGAGGGGGAGAGACCCAGTACTTC.

This CDR3 is CAWKRDALLSAGYEQYF. Written as DNA, the CDR3 is TGTGCCTGGAAAAGGGACGCGCTCCTTTCGGCGGGCTACGAGCAGTACTTC. V gene TRBV30 combines with J gene TRBJ2-7; D assignment may be TRBD1 or TRBD2 (5 bases each). CDR1 is GTSNPN, CDR2 SVGIG, per germline (reference sequence). The CDR3 length is 17 residues. V lost 4 bases to trimming and J lost 3 bases, with 25 bases between them.

This clonotype was found many times. The CDR3 region has the DNA TGTGCCTGGTCCGGGGGGCTCGAGCAGTACTTC. The encoded protein is CAWSGGLEQYF. The chain carries TRBV30 and TRBJ2-7, with D perhaps TRBD2 (7 bases). CDR3 length: 11 residues. The germline V and J ends were trimmed by 5 bases and 6 bases, with 11 bases remaining between them. Germline CDR1 reads GTSNPN; CDR2 reads SVGIG (reference sequence).

In its sample, this clonotype was seen a few times. This rearrangement joins TRBV12-5 to TRBJ2-3; D call uncertain. This CDR3 has 14 amino acids. Germline V gene data show CDR1 as LGHNT and CDR2 as FRNRAP. Trimming shortened V by 7 bases and J by 1 base, and 12 bases separated the two germline ends. The CDR3 is CASAPSSGTDTQYF. CDR3 in DNA: TGTGCTAGTGCTCCCAGCAGCGGCACAGATACGCAGTATTTT.

This clonotype was observed a handful of times. The rearrangement links TRBV28 to TRBJ2-1; unclear D gene. Per germline, CDR1 MDHEN and CDR2 SYDVKM. The length of the CDR3 is 13 residues. V was clipped by 2 bases and J by 9 bases, with 11 bases between them. This CDR3 is CASSLPETIEQFF. For the CDR3, the DNA is TGTGCCAGCAGTTTACCCGAAACAATTGAGCAGTTCTTC.

This clonotype was counted ten times or more. The CDR3 region has the DNA TGTGCCAGCAGCTTAGGAGGCTCGGGAGGAAACGTCGAGCAGTACTTC. Encoded protein: CASSLGGSGGNVEQYF. This chain uses TRBV7-2 with TRBJ2-7; 7 bases match TRBD2. CDR3 size: 16 residues. CDR1 is SGHTA, CDR2 FQGNSA, per germline. The V gene end was trimmed by 1 base and the J gene end by 6 bases; junction bases not matched to a gene: 12.

This clonotype was recorded many times. This sequence joins TRBV20-1 and TRBJ2-7, with 9 bases aligning to TRBD2. Losses at the gene ends were 5 bases for V and 1 base for J; bases not matched to a gene: 9. This CDR3 contains 15 residues. Germline V CDR1 and CDR2: DFQATT, SNEGSKA (reference sequence). The CDR3: CSAALGAGGSYEQYF. The DNA of the CDR3 is TGCAGTGCTGCCCTAGGAGCGGGGGGATCCTACGAGCAGTACTTC.

This clonotype was seen more than once but under ten times. The CDR3 bases are TGCAGTGCTAGAGATGGTCGCGAGGAAGCTTTCTTT. It encodes CSARDGREEAFF. The chain joins TRBV20-1 to TRBJ1-1; no clear D. V gave up 0 bases and J gave up 8 bases, with 10 bases separating them. The V gene's germline CDR1 is DFQATT and CDR2 SNEGSKA (reference sequence). This CDR3 contains 12 residues.

This clonotype occurred a few times. The chain recombines TRBV6-6 with TRBJ2-7, with 12 bases lining up with TRBD2. The CDR3 has 16 amino acids. Germline lookup yields CDR1 MNHNY and CDR2 SVGAGI (reference sequence). V was clipped by 5 bases and J by 6 bases; unmatched bases: 11. The CDR3 DNA reads TGTGCCAGCAGTCTCCTAGCGGGAGGGCCTCGCATCGAGCAGTACTTC. This codes for CASSLLAGGPRIEQYF.

The chain couples TRBV5-1 to TRBJ2-1, with 14 positions matching TRBD2. After removal of 4 bases from V and 3 bases from J, the junction contained 9 bases not matched to a gene. Germline V gives CDR1 SGHRS, CDR2 YFSETQ. The CDR3 runs to 18 residues. The CDR3 loop reads CASSPLGLAGVDYNEQFF. In nucleotides, the CDR3 is TGCGCCAGCAGCCCGCTGGGACTAGCGGGAGTTGACTACAATGAGCAGTTCTTC. Together with reference TRBV5-1 and TRBJ2-1, the CDR3 gives the full variable domain: KAGVTQTPRYLIKTRGQQVTLSCSPISGHRSVSWYQQTPGQGLQFLFEYFSETQRNKGNFPGRFSGRQFSNSRSEMNVSTLELGDSALYLCASSPLGLAGVDYNEQFFGPGTRLTVL.

This clonotype was observed at least ten times. The chain joins TRBV6-5 to TRBJ2-1, with D possibly matching TRBD1 (6 bases). Per germline, CDR1 MNHEY and CDR2 SVGAGI. The CDR3 runs 13 residues. V shed 8 bases and J shed 9 bases, with 17 bases lying between them. The DNA of the CDR3 is TGTGCCAGCTCGCAAGGGGGTACGGGTGAGCAGTTCTTC. It is translated as CASSQGGTGEQFF.

This clonotype was picked up a small number of times. The chain is built from TRBV28 and TRBJ2-7, with a tentative D call TRBD1 (6 bases). Germline CDR1 is MDHEN and CDR2 is SYDVKM. Trimming took 3 bases from V and 3 from J, leaving 18 bases between them. CDR3 length: 16 residues. The CDR3 region is CASSFFEEGTLYEQYF. CDR3 nucleotide sequence: TGTGCCAGCAGTTTTTTCGAGGAAGGGACACTCTACGAGCAGTACTTC.

In this sample, this clonotype turned up once. This may be a read error: a much more frequent sequence differs by one nucleotide. This chain joins TRBV29-1 and TRBJ2-7; 10 nucleotides agree with TRBD1. The germline V gene has CDR1 SQVTM and CDR2 ANQGSEA. The CDR3 spans 13 residues. In DNA form, the CDR3 reads TGCAGCGTTCAGGGACAGGGGATGGGGGAGCAGCACTTC. This gives the protein CSVQGQGMGEQHF.

This clonotype was counted only a few times. The chain is built from TRBV9 and TRBJ2-7, with a weak D call TRBD2 (7 bases). Germline CDR1 reads SGDLS; CDR2 reads YYNGEE. The CDR3 has 15 residues. V lost 0 bases, J lost 0 bases, and 10 bases lay in between. CDR3 amino acids: CASSVGGGLSYEQYF. CDR3 nucleotides: TGTGCCAGCAGCGTAGGGGGGGGCCTCTCCTACGAGCAGTACTTC.

The table lists this clonotype with a few counts. The chain links TRBV27 to TRBJ2-7; the match to TRBD1 covers 8 bases. CDR3 length: 12 amino acids. After removal of 8 bases from V and 6 bases from J, the junction contained 6 bases not matched to a gene. Germline CDR1 reads MNHEY; CDR2 reads SMNVEV (reference sequence). CDR3 amino acids: CASGWTGFEQYF. The CDR3 bases are TGTGCCAGCGGATGGACAGGGTTCGAGCAGTACTTC.

This clonotype was counted only a few times. The chain has TRBV5-4 and TRBJ2-4; 12 bases match TRBD2. CDR1 and CDR2 (germline): SGHNT, YYREEE (reference sequence). V gave up 3 bases and J gave up 6 bases; unmatched junction bases: 1. The CDR3 covers 14 residues. CDR3 residues: CASSSSGRGNIQYF. In nucleotides, the CDR3 is TGTGCCAGCAGCTCTAGCGGGAGGGGAAACATTCAGTACTTC.

A few counts support this clonotype. V gene TRBV7-2 combines with J gene TRBJ2-1; D call uncertain. Germline lookup yields CDR1 SGHTA and CDR2 FQGNSA. The CDR3 loop spans 14 amino acids. Trimming left V 6 bases short and J 5 bases short, with 14 bases between. CDR3 in amino acids: CASRVPSRHNEQFF. DNA of the CDR3: TGTGCCAGCAGGGTACCGTCCCGTCACAATGAGCAGTTCTTC.

This chain uses TRBV27 with TRBJ2-1; tentatively, D is TRBD2 (5 bases). Germline assignment: CDR1 MNHEY and CDR2 SMNVEV (reference sequence). V was shortened by 8 bases and J by 0 bases, with 14 bases between the two germline ends. The CDR3 loop spans 15 amino acids. CDR3 region: CASGRVMSSYNEQFF. CDR3 sequence (DNA): TGTGCCAGCGGGCGGGTGATGAGCTCCTACAATGAGCAGTTCTTC.

This chain uses TRBV21-1 with TRBJ2-1. TRBV21-1 is described as a pseudogene. This CDR3 has 14 residues. The CDR3 protein is CVRPKASSYNEQFF. The CDR3 coding sequence is TGTGTCAGACCAAAGGCTAGCTCCTACAATGAGCAGTTCTTC.

On this clonotype itself: The junction shows a germline mismatch at one end, possibly a read error. The J gene is TRBJ2-3, the V gene TRBV5-1; TRBD1 or TRBD2 may be the D gene (5 bases each). The CDR3 covers 16 residues. Germline values: CDR1 SGHRS, CDR2 YFSETQ. CDR3 bases: TGCGCCGGCAGCCCCGGACGGGACCCCAGCACAGATACGCAGTATTTT. Translated, it gives CAGSPGRDPSTDTQYF.

The V and J genes are TRBV27 and TRBJ2-7; D unclear. The CDR3 is 14 residues long. The germline V gene encodes CDR1 MNHEY and CDR2 SMNVEV (reference sequence). Trimming pared 6 bases from V and 0 bases from J, leaving 12 bases between. Here the CDR3 DNA reads TGTGCCAGCAGGGGTTTTGCGAGCTCCTACGAGCAGTACTTC. This encodes CASRGFASSYEQYF.

The chain links TRBV28 to TRBJ2-5; perhaps TRBD2 as D (5 bases). The germline gives CDR1 MDHEN, CDR2 SYDVKM. Trimming stripped 3 bases from V and 7 bases from J, with 12 bases between. The CDR3 runs 13 residues. DNA of the CDR3: TGTGCCAGCAGTTTGAACTCCCGGGGGACCCAGTACTTC. Translated: CASSLNSRGTQYF.